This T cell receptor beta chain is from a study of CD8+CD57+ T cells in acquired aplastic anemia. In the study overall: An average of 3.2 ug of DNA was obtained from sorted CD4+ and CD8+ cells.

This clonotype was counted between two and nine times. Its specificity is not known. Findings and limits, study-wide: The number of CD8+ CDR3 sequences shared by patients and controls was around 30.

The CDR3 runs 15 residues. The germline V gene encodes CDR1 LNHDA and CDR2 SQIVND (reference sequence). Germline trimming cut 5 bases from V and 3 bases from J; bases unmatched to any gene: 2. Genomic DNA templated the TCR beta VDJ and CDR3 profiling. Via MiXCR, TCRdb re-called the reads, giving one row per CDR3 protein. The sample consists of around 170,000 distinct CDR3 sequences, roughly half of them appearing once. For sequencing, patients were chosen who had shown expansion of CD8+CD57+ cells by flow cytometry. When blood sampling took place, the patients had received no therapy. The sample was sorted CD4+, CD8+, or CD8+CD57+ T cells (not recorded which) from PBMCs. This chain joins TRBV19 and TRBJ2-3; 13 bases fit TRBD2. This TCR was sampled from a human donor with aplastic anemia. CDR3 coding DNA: TGTGCCAGTAGTCGGACTAGCGGGGGAACAGATACGCAGTATTTT. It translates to CASSRTSGGTDTQYF. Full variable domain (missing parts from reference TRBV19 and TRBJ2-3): DGGITQSPKYLFRKEGQNVTLSCEQNLNHDAMYWYRQDPGQGLRLIYYSQIVNDFQKGDIAEGYSVSREKKESFPLTVTSAQKNPTAFYLCASSRTSGGTDTQYFGPGTRLTVL.